A selection of T cell receptor beta chains follows, all from one sample in a study of OX40 agonist ivuxolimab in advanced cancers. Sequenced by immunoSEQ multiplex PCR; TCRdb stores in-frame clones only, minus some. The sample shows more than 80,000 clones, under 95% of them seen only once. The specimen was CD4+ or CD8+ T cells sorted from blood, collected in a trial of the OX40 agonist ivuxolimab. Receptor source: an adult with an advanced solid tumor such as melanoma, head and neck, liver or kidney cancer. CDR3s include the opening cysteine and the closing phenylalanine or tryptophan. The D gene is left open where the match is weak.

>TRBJ1-5|TRBV28|NA
CASSFALQGQPQHF
>TRBJ2-7|TRBV5-4|NA
CASSFHSGYEQYF
>TRBJ2-1|TRBV11-2|TRBD2
CASSSDPGLAYGGNNEQFF
>TRBJ2-7|TRBV25-1|NA
CASSLPYEQYF
>TRBJ1-5|TRBV19|NA
CASSISRRVAF
>TRBJ1-2|TRBV28|TRBD1
CASSLQTRDRGFNYGYTF
>TRBJ2-4|TRBV30|TRBD1
CAWSVLPGGEAIQYF
>TRBJ1-1|TRBV6-5|NA
CASSYGRTGTEAFF
>TRBJ2-2|TRBV10-3|NA
CAIRGRGAGELFF
>TRBJ1-1|TRBV6-5|NA
CASSYSPGGGDGAFF
>TRBJ2-1|TRBV4-3|NA
CASSQERTAPYNEQFF
>TRBJ2-1|TRBV11-2|NA
CASSLRLAQLQFF
>TRBJ2-4|TRBV29-1|NA
CSVHNPRDGVQYF
>TRBJ2-3|TRBV9|NA
CASSASTDTQYF
>TRBJ1-6|TRBV30|TRBD1
CAWSSKDRSPNSPLHF
>TRBJ1-5|TRBV19|NA
CASSTGTLDNQPQHF
>NA|TRBV30|NA
CAWGSEGITYEQYF
>TRBJ1-6|TRBV28|NA
CASSLWGLSGSPLHF
>TRBJ2-3|TRBV25-1|TRBD2
CASSSIGGNTDTQYF
>TRBJ1-1|TRBV30|NA
CACMTGPIEAFF
>TRBJ1-1|TRBV28|NA
CASSLRSRNTEAFF
>TRBJ2-4|TRBV19|TRBD2
CASSIPGLAYVQYF